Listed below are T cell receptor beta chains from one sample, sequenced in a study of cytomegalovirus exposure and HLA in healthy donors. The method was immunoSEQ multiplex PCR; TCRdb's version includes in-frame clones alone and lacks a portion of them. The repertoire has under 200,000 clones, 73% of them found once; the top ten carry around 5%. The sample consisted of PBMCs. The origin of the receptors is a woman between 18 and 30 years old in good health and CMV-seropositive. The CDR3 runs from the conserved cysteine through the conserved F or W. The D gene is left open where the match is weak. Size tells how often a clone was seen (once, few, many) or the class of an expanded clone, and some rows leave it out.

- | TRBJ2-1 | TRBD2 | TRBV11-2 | CASSPAGGPWEQFF | TGTGCCAGCAGCCCAGCGGGGGGGCCATGGGAGCAGTTCTTC
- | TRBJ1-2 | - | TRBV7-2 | CASSLWQGPNYGYTF | TGTGCCAGCAGCTTATGGCAGGGCCCTAACTATGGCTACACCTTC
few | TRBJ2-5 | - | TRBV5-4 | CASSLELASSQETQYF | TGTGCCAGCAGCTTGGAGCTCGCGTCAAGTCAAGAGACCCAGTACTTC
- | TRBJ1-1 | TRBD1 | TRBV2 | CASIIAGGGTEAFF | TGTGCCAGCATAATAGCAGGGGGTGGCACTGAAGCTTTCTTT
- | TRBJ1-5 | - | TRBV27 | CASSSDRNQPQHF | TGTGCCAGCAGTTCGGACAGAAATCAGCCCCAGCATTTT
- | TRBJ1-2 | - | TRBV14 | CASSPGEGYTF | TGTGCCAGCAGCCCCGGGGAAGGCTACACCTTC
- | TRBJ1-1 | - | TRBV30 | CALAVGSLSETTEAFF | TGTGCCCTCGCGGTCGGGTCCCTCTCGGAAACCACTGAAGCTTTCTTT
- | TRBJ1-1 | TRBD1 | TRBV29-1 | CSADRGAYPREGFF | TGCAGCGCCGACAGGGGGGCCTATCCGCGGGAGGGTTTCTTT
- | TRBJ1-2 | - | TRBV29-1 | CIASANYGYTF | TGCATCGCCTCAGCTAACTATGGCTACACCTTC
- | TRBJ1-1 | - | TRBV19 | CASSGAVNTEAFF | TGTGCCAGTAGTGGGGCGGTGAACACTGAAGCTTTCTTT
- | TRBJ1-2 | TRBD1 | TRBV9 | CASSMSEGGGNYGYTF | TGTGCCAGCAGCATGTCTGAAGGGGGCGGTAACTATGGCTACACCTTC
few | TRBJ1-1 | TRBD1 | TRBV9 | CASGQGVLNTEAFF | TGTGCCTCTGGGCAGGGGGTCTTGAACACTGAAGCTTTCTTT
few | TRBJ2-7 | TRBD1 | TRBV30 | CAWTPPSGTGNYEQYF | TGTGCCTGGACGCCCCCCTCCGGGACAGGGAACTACGAGCAGTACTTC
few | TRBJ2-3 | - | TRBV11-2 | CASSLGGDTQYF | TGTGCCAGCAGCTTAGGTGGCGATACGCAGTATTTT
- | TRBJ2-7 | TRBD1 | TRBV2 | CASSVGQGGVYEQYF | TGTGCCAGCAGTGTGGGACAGGGTGGGGTCTACGAGCAGTACTTC
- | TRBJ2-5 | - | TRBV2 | CASSEGGQLGETQYF | TGTGCCAGCAGTGAAGGAGGACAGTTAGGGGAGACCCAGTACTTC
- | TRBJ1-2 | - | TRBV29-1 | CSVEERVVPPGSYGYTF | TGCAGCGTTGAAGAAAGGGTAGTACCTCCGGGGAGCTATGGCTACACCTTC
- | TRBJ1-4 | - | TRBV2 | CASSELANSNEKLFF | TGTGCCAGCAGTGAATTGGCCAATTCTAATGAAAAACTGTTTTTT
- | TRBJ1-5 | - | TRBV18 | CASSPRWGGRSNQPQHF | TGTGCCAGCTCACCACGCTGGGGGGGACGTAGCAATCAGCCCCAGCATTTT
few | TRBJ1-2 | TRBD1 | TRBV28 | CASCDRADYGYTF | TGTGCCAGTTGTGACAGGGCGGACTATGGCTACACCTTC
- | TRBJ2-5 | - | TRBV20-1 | CSGGHEETQYF | TGCAGTGGGGGGCACGAAGAGACCCAGTACTTC
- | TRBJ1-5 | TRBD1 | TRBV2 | CASTQGEQYSNQPQHF | TGTGCCAGCACCCAGGGGGAGCAATATAGCAATCAGCCCCAGCATTTT
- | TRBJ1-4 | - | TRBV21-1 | CASSKGDRATNEKLFF | TGTGCCAGCAGCAAAGGGGACAGGGCAACTAATGAAAAACTGTTTTTT
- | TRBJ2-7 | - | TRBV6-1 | CASSTGVPYEQYF | TGTGCCAGCAGTACGGGGGTACCCTACGAGCAGTACTTC
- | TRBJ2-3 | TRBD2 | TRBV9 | CASSVRGLAGGGVDTQYF | TGTGCCAGCAGCGTAAGGGGGCTAGCGGGGGGCGGGGTAGATACGCAGTATTTT
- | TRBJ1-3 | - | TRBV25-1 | CASSPTGIAGNTIYF | TGTGCCAGCAGCCCTACAGGGATCGCTGGAAACACCATATATTTT
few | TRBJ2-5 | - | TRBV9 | CASTKTAGIRETQYF | TGTGCCAGCACCAAAACAGCGGGTATTAGGGAGACCCAGTACTTC
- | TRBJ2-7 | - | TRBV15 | CATSRDRAHTPRDNSYEQYF | TGTGCCACCAGCAGAGATCGGGCCCACACCCCGAGGGACAACTCCTACGAGCAGTACTTC
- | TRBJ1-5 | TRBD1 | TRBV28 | CASSGSIGTEIDGNQPQHF | TGTGCCAGCAGTGGCTCAATCGGGACAGAGATCGATGGAAATCAGCCCCAGCATTTT
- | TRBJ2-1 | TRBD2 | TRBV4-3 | CASSQASGGGRYNEQFF | TGCGCCAGCAGCCAAGCTAGCGGGGGGGGGAGGTACAATGAGCAGTTCTTC
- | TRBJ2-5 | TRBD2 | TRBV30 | CAWSGGLDSKETQYF | TGTGCCTGGAGCGGGGGACTAGACTCCAAAGAGACCCAGTACTTC
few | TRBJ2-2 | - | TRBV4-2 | CASSQELATTGELFF | TGTGCCAGCAGCCAAGAACTAGCCACGACCGGGGAGCTGTTTTTT
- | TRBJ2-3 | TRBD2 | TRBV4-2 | CASSEGLASTTDTQYF | TGTGCCAGCAGCGAAGGACTAGCGAGTACCACAGATACGCAGTATTTT
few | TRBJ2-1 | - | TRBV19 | CAVAGNRDRVNSGANYNEQFF | TGTGCCGTCGCCGGAAACCGGGACAGGGTTAATAGCGGGGCCAATTACAATGAGCAGTTCTTC
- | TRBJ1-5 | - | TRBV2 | CASSPQGNQPQHF | TGTGCCAGCAGCCCTCAGGGGAATCAGCCCCAGCATTTT
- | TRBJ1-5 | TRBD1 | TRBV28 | CASSFDRGDQPQHF | TGTGCCAGCAGTTTTGACAGGGGAGACCAGCCCCAGCATTTT
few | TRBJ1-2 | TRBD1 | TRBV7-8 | CASSPDRDYGYTF | TGTGCCAGCAGCCCGGACAGGGACTATGGCTACACCTTC
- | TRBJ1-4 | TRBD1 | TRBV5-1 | CASSGGQGTEKLFF | TGCGCCAGCTCCGGGGGACAGGGGACCGAAAAACTGTTTTTT
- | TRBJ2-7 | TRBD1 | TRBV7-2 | CASSGTGRSSYGQYF | TGTGCCAGCAGCGGGACAGGGCGCAGCTCCTACGGGCAGTACTTC
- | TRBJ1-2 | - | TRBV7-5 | CARSLVRQGPHYGYTF | TGTGCCAGAAGCTTAGTCCGGCAGGGCCCCCACTATGGCTACACCTTC
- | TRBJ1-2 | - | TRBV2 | CASGFRDYPNYGYTF | TGTGCCAGCGGTTTCCGGGACTATCCTAACTATGGCTACACCTTC